This T cell receptor (gamma chain) was captured by sequencing in a study of Vδ1+ human thymocytes. The template was reverse-transcribed extracted RNA. Pooled V-gene forward primers with one constant-region reverse primer generated the CDR3 amplicons by multiplex PCR. TCRdb ran CATT on the multiplex PCR reads. The repertoire has some 37,000 gamma-chain clones, around 20% of them found once; the top ten carry under 2%. There are a few counts of this clone. Its antigen is still unknown. The same CDR3 can be traced to other DNA sequences in this sample. CDR3 size: 13 residues. Germline loops: CDR1 GITISATS, CDR2 ISYDGTV (reference sequence). The ends lost 1 base at V and 5 bases at J; junction bases unmatched: 5. Notes on the study in general: Donors shared many TRG clonotypes but few TRD clonotypes. Highly polyclonal TRG and TRD repertoires with Gaussian CDR3 length distributions appeared in thymus.

Source material: Vdelta1+ gamma-delta thymocytes from the thymus. The subset was: FACS-sorted CD3+ TCRalphabeta- TCRVdelta1+ TCRVdelta2- thymocytes. The V call is TRGV9, the J call TRGJ1 or TRGJ2. This clonotype originated in a girl in the first two years of life who had congenital heart surgery. The CDR3 DNA reads as TGTGCCTTGTGGGAGGTTCTTGATTATAAGAAACTCTTT. It yields the protein CALWEVLDYKKLF.